This T cell receptor beta chain appears in the sequencing data of a study of human versus mouse CDR3 diversity and MHC coevolution. With respect to this clone: The antigen remains unidentified. A read error may produce the germline difference seen at one junction end.

Cells were CD45RO-negative CD62L-positive naive CD4 T cells sorted from PBMCs. Germline CDR1 reads GTSNPN; CDR2 reads SVGIG (reference sequence). The CDR3 consists of 12 residues. Clones were read by immunoSEQ multiplex PCR, and TCRdb kept only the in-frame ones, dropping some. The repertoire has about 83,000 clones, 80% to 95% of them found once; the top ten carry about 0.14%. Whole-study results and caveats: The lowest clonal inequality scores came from most of the three human donors.

Sequenced: naive CD4+ T cells from blood. Subset defined: CD45RO-negative CD62L-positive naive CD4 T cells. The rearrangement joins TRBV30 to TRBJ2-2; D is possibly TRBD2 (6 bases). The origin of this receptor is a person between 25 and 75 years old in good health. The CDR3 DNA sequence: TGTGCCTGGATTTCGTGGCGGCGGGGAGCTGTTTTT. Encoded protein: CAWISWRRGAVF. Based on the CDR3 plus reference TRBV30 and TRBJ2-2, the full variable domain is SQTIHQWPATLVQPVGSPLSLECTVEGTSNPNLYWYRQAAGRGLQLLFYSVGIGQISSEVPQNLSASRPQDRQFILSSKKLLLSDSGFYLCAWISWRRGAVFGEGSRLTVL.